These 6 T cell receptor beta chains originate from one sample sequenced in a study of Ad26.COV2.S vaccination and SARS-CoV-2 variants. Method: immunoSEQ multiplex PCR; TCRdb's copy keeps in-frame clones and lacks some. This table has roughly 380,000 clones, around nine tenths appearing once. As for treatment: roughly 18 received Ad26.COV2.S at low or high dose, single or two shots; 5 received placebo; per-sample allocation not given. Day 63 following the first vaccine or placebo injection was when the samples were taken. The source was peripheral blood, collected in a trial of Ad26.COV2.S vaccine versus placebo. The receptors were gathered from a person between 18 and 65 years old who received the Ad26.COV2.S COVID-19 vaccine or a placebo.

The rearrangement uses TRBV21-1 and TRBJ2-5; the table's D call TRBD2 went unverified against the DNA. TRBV21-1 is classified as a pseudogene. This CDR3 has 14 residues. CDR3 bases: TGTGCCAGCCTAACACCTAGCGGGGGCGAGACCCAGTACTTC. Amino acid sequence: CASLTPSGGETQYF.

This clone occurred a few times. J is TRBJ1-4 and V is TRBV7-9; D is ambiguous. CDR1 SEHNR and CDR2 FQNEAQ come from the germline V gene (reference sequence). V was cut by 2 bases and J by 6 bases, with 4 bases left in between. CDR3 length: 12 residues. The CDR3 DNA reads TGTGCCAGCAGCTTAATCGATGAAAAACTGTTTTTT. Translating gives CASSLIDEKLFF.

This chain connects TRBV5-1 to TRBJ2-7; D gene unclear. Trimming took 1 base from V and 7 from J, leaving 6 bases between them. Germline CDR1 is SGHRS and CDR2 is YFSETQ. The CDR3 is 11 amino acids. CDR3 bases: TGCGCCAGCAGCTTGTCCTCTGAGCAGTACTTC. It encodes CASSLSSEQYF.

This clone was observed once. V usage is TRBV7-8 and J usage is TRBJ2-4; tentatively, D is TRBD1 (5 bases). The V gene's germline CDR1 is SGHVS and CDR2 FQNEAQ. The CDR3 spans 17 residues. V lost 0 bases to trimming and J lost 0 bases, with 12 bases between them. CDR3 sequence (DNA): TGTGCCAGCAGCTTAGCAATGGGGCTCTTAGCCAAAAACATTCAGTACTTC. Translation: CASSLAMGLLAKNIQYF. Supplemented by reference TRBV7-8 and TRBJ2-4, the full variable domain reads GAGVSQSPRYKVAKRGQDVALRCDPISGHVSLFWYQQALGQGPEFLTYFQNEAQLDKSGLPSDRFFAERPEGSVSTLKIQRTQQEDSAVYLCASSLAMGLLAKNIQYFGAGTRLSVL.

The chain carries TRBV14 and TRBJ1-6; maybe TRBD1 (6 bases). Germline CDR1 is SGHDN and CDR2 is FVKESK. V shed 3 bases and J shed 2 bases, with 11 bases lying between them. This CDR3 contains 16 residues. CDR3 nucleotides: TGTGCCAGCAGCCAGGACAGCATCACCTATAATTCACCCCTCCACTTT. Translating gives CASSQDSITYNSPLHF.

This chain links TRBV4-3 with TRBJ2-5; maybe TRBD2 (5 bases). Germline CDR1 reads LGHNA; CDR2 reads YSLEER. This CDR3 is 17 amino acids long. With 0 bases removed from V and 4 bases from J, the gap between germline ends came to 18 bases. CDR3 in amino acids: CASSQDLFTSGGETQYF. CDR3 sequence (DNA): TGCGCCAGCAGCCAAGATCTTTTTACTAGTGGTGGAGAGACCCAGTACTTC.